A selection of T cell receptor beta chains follows, all from one sample in a study of preoperative IRX-2 immunotherapy in early breast cancer. The assay was immunoSEQ multiplex PCR, and TCRdb's table has in-frame clones only and misses some. This table has tens of thousands of clones, nearly 90% appearing once. This material consisted of tumor tissue, taken after IRX-2 immunotherapy. These receptors all stem from a human donor with breast cancer. CDR3s include the opening cysteine and the closing phenylalanine or tryptophan. D genes are given only for firm matches. The size field is filled for only some rows; it gives once, few, many or a size class.

j_call	v_call	clone_size	d_call	cdr3_length	cdr3_nt	cdr3_aa
TRBJ2-1	TRBV23-1	-	-	13	TGCGCCAGCAGCTTAACCCGAGTCAATGAGCAGTTCTTC	CASSLTRVNEQFF
TRBJ1-2	TRBV6-8	-	-	14	TGTGCCAGCAGCGCACAAGGGGGGGCAGCCGGCTACACCTTC	CASSAQGGAAGYTF
TRBJ1-5	TRBV11-3	few	-	15	TGTGCCAGCAGCTTAGGGGGTTATGGGGGTCAGCCCCAGCATTTT	CASSLGGYGGQPQHF
TRBJ1-1	TRBV7-5	-	-	15	TGTGCCAGCAGCTCCCGCCGGGCCCAGAACACTGAAGCTTTCTTT	CASSSRRAQNTEAFF
TRBJ1-5	TRBV11-3	-	-	16	TGTGCCAGCAGCTCTCCGGGGGGCCGGGCGAATCAGCCCCAGCATTTT	CASSSPGGRANQPQHF
TRBJ2-2	TRBV6-8	-	-	14	TGTGCCAGCAGAGCCCGGGGGAACACCGGGGAGCTGTTTTTT	CASRARGNTGELFF
TRBJ1-2	TRBV11-3	-	TRBD1	16	TGTGCCAGCGGCCGGGACAGCATTACGAAGGGCTATGGCTACACCTTC	CASGRDSITKGYGYTF
TRBJ1-5	TRBV12-5	-	-	13	TGTGCTAGTGGCCTCAGTAGCAATCAGCCCCAGCATTTT	CASGLSSNQPQHF
TRBJ1-2	TRBV11-3	-	TRBD1	14	TGTGCCAGCAGCCAACAGGGGGCAGACTATGGCTACACCTTC	CASSQQGADYGYTF
TRBJ2-3	TRBV5-2	-	-	15	TGTGCCAGCAGCCCCCGAGGGGCCGGGGGAAATACGCAGTATTTT	CASSPRGAGGNTQYF
TRBJ1-5	TRBV6-8	-	-	14	TGTGCCAGCAGTGCACAGGGATCGTGGCAGCCCCAGCATTTT	CASSAQGSWQPQHF
TRBJ1-2	TRBV6-8	-	-	13	TGTGCCAGCAGTTACAACAGGGCCTATGGCTACACCTTC	CASSYNRAYGYTF
TRBJ1-2	TRBV1	-	-	16	TGCGCCAGCAGCCAAGATCAGTACAGGGAGGGATATGGCTACACCTTC	CASSQDQYREGYGYTF
TRBJ2-2	TRBV11-3	few	-	14	TGTGCCAGCAGCTGGGTTGGGGACACCGGGGAGCTGTTTTTT	CASSWVGDTGELFF
TRBJ1-4	TRBV18	-	-	17	TGTGCCAGCTCACCCTACGTACGCAGGGGCAAAAATGAAAAACTGTTTTTT	CASSPYVRRGKNEKLFF
TRBJ1-6	TRBV7-5	-	-	20	TGTGCCAGCAGCTTAGTTCCGGGACAGGCTAATATACTGGGTAATTCACCCCTCCACTTT	CASSLVPGQANILGNSPLHF
TRBJ1-1	TRBV14	few	-	14	TGTGCCAGCAGCCAATCACCGGGACCCCTTGAAGCTTTCTTT	CASSQSPGPLEAFF
TRBJ2-2	TRBV5-1	-	-	15	TGCGCCAGCAGCCCGCGACAGGCGAACACCGGGGAGCTGTTTTTT	CASSPRQANTGELFF
TRBJ1-2	TRBV5-1	-	-	14	TGCGCCAGCAGCTTGAAGGGGGAGGACTATGGCTACACCTTC	CASSLKGEDYGYTF
TRBJ2-3	TRBV30	-	-	16	TGTGCCGGAAAATTTTTGCACCCGGAGGGGACAGATACGCAGTATTTT	CAGKFLHPEGTDTQYF
TRBJ1-4	TRBV30	few	-	19	TGTGCCTGGAGTTCACACAGGTTTTCCCCCGCACATGATAATGAAAAACTGTTTTTT	CAWSSHRFSPAHDNEKLFF
TRBJ1-3	TRBV11-3	few	TRBD1	16	TGTGCCAGCAGTACGATAGGGGGCTCCTCTGGAAACACCATATATTTT	CASSTIGGSSGNTIYF
TRBJ1-3	TRBV6-8	-	TRBD1	20	TGTGCCAGCAGCCTTTTTGCCCTCTCCGGGACAGATTACTCTGGAAACACCATATATTTT	CASSLFALSGTDYSGNTIYF
TRBJ2-3	TRBV30	-	-	15	TGTGCCTGGAGTGGGTGGGGGCAACGCACAGATACGCAGTATTTT	CAWSGWGQRTDTQYF
TRBJ1-2	TRBV11-3	-	TRBD1	15	TGTGCCAGCAGCGCCGGGACAGGGGTTAACTATGGCTACACCTTC	CASSAGTGVNYGYTF
TRBJ2-7	TRBV29-1	-	TRBD1	14	TGCAGCGTCTTGACAGGGGGAGTTTCCTACGAGCAGTACTTC	CSVLTGGVSYEQYF
TRBJ2-3	TRBV23-1	-	TRBD1	15	TGCGCCAGCAGCCAAGGGACAGGGGGCACAGATACGCAGTATTTT	CASSQGTGGTDTQYF
TRBJ2-1	TRBV7-5	-	-	16	TGTGCCAGCAGCCACCCCCCAGGGGGCTCCTACAATGAGCAGTTCTTC	CASSHPPGGSYNEQFF
TRBJ2-3	TRBV19	-	-	13	TGTGCTACTACCTCCACACACACAGATACGCAGTATTTT	CATTSTHTDTQYF
TRBJ2-1	TRBV6-8	-	-	13	TGTGCCATCGCGTATAAAGAGAACAATGAGCAGTTCTTC	CAIAYKENNEQFF